These T cell receptor beta chains were read from a single sample in a study of OX40 agonist ivuxolimab in advanced cancers. Clones were sequenced by immunoSEQ multiplex PCR, and TCRdb holds only the in-frame ones, with some missing. This table has about 67,000 clones, over 75% appearing once. The sequenced sample was CD4+ or CD8+ T cells sorted from blood, obtained in a trial of the OX40 agonist ivuxolimab. All receptors derive from an adult with an advanced solid tumor such as melanoma, head and neck, liver or kidney cancer. CDR3s leave out the opening cysteine and the closing phenylalanine or tryptophan.

TRBV2	TRBJ2-1	ASNIGTLSYNEQF
TRBV28	-	ASSSTRGRGVYEQY
TRBV30	TRBJ1-2	AWQVVGSTNYGYT
TRBV7-3	TRBJ1-3	ASSLTDSGNTIY
TRBV20-1	TRBJ1-1	SARDWSQAF
TRBV5-1	TRBJ2-7	ASRRTDTSYEQY
TRBV6-4	TRBJ1-2	ASSKDRGLGYT
TRBV19	TRBJ1-1	ASSPRQGVGTEAF
TRBV7-3	TRBJ2-1	ASSLTGDSYNEQF
TRBV6-5	TRBJ1-5	ASNPGQPGQPQH
TRBV2	TRBJ1-5	ASSEWGNQPQH
TRBV19	TRBJ1-4	ASKGVTFNEKLF
TRBV7-3	TRBJ1-1	ASSLQGNTEAF
TRBV5-4	TRBJ2-3	ASSPGTSAGTDTQY
TRBV7-2	TRBJ2-2	ASSPILAGGTGELF
TRBV15	TRBJ2-5	ATSSLDAWETQY
TRBV6-6	TRBJ1-5	ASSKGTGVDQPQH
TRBV28	TRBJ1-5	ASAAGGNQPQH
TRBV7-3	TRBJ2-2	ASGNTGELF
TRBV29-1	TRBJ1-1	SVEAAMNTEAF